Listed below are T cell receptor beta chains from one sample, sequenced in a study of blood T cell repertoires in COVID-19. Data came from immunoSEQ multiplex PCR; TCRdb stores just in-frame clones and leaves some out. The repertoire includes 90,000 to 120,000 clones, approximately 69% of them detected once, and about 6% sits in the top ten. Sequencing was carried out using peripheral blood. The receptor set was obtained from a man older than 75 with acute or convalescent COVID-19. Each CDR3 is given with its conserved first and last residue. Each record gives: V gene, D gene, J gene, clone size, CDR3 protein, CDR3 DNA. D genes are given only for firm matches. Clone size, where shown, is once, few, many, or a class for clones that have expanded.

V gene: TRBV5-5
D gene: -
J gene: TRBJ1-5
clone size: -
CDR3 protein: CASNRAQGPQHF
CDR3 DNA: TGTGCCAGCAACAGGGCCCAGGGGCCCCAGCATTTT

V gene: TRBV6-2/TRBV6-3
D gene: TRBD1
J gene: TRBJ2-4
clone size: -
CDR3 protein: CASSLGRGLEKYF
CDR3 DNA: TGTGCCAGCAGTCTAGGCAGGGGGCTCGAGAAGTACTTC

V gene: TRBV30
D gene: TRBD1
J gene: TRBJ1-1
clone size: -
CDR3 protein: CASSGQLNTEAFF
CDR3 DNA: TGTGCCTCTTCGGGACAGTTGAACACTGAAGCTTTCTTT

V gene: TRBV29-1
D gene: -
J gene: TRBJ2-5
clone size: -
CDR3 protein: CSVDQRRVNKETQYF
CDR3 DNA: TGCAGCGTTGATCAGCGCCGGGTAAATAAAGAGACCCAGTACTTC

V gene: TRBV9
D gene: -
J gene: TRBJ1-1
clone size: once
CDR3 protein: CASSVGVGREAFF
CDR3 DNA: TGTGCCAGCAGCGTAGGCGTCGGCAGGGAAGCTTTCTTT

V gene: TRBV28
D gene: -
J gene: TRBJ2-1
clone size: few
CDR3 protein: CASSGPRVQYNEQFF
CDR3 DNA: TGTGCCAGCAGTGGCCCCAGGGTCCAGTACAATGAGCAGTTCTTC

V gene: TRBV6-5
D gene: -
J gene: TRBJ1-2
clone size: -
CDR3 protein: CASMLTRTSYGYTF
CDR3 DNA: TGTGCCAGCATGTTAACCAGAACCTCCTATGGCTACACCTTC

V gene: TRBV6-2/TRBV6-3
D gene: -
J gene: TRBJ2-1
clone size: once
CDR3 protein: CASSRRPRDEQFF
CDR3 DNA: TGTGCCAGCAGTAGGAGACCACGGGATGAGCAGTTCTTC

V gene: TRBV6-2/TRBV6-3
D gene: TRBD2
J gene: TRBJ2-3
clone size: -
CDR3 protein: CASSYQLLGLAESRDTQYF
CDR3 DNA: TGTGCCAGCAGTTACCAACTGCTAGGACTAGCGGAGTCGAGAGATACGCAGTATTTT

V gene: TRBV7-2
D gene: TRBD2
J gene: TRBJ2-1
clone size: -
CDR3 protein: CASSPWTSRVNEQFF
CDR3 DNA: TGTGCCAGCAGCCCATGGACTAGCAGGGTGAATGAGCAGTTCTTC

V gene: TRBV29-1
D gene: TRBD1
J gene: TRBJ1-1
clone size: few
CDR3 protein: CSVRGQVNTEAFF
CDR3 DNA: TGCAGCGTTCGCGGACAGGTGAACACTGAAGCTTTCTTT

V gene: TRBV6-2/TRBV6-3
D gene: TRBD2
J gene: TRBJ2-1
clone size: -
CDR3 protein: CASSPTSGSGGGHNEQFF
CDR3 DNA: TGTGCCAGCAGCCCCACTAGCGGGAGTGGTGGTGGGCACAATGAGCAGTTCTTC

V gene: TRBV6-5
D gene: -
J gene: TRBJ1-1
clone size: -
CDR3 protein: CASVQGPGTEAFF
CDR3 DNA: TGTGCCAGCGTACAGGGCCCTGGCACTGAAGCTTTCTTT

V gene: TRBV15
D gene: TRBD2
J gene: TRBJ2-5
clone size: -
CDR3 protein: CATSRGGAGQETQYF
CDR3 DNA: TGTGCCACCAGCAGAGGGGGAGCGGGGCAAGAGACCCAGTACTTC

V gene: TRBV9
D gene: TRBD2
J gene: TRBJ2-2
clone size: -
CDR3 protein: CASSGLAGVNGELFF
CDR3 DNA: TGTGCCAGCAGCGGACTAGCGGGAGTGAACGGGGAGCTGTTTTTT

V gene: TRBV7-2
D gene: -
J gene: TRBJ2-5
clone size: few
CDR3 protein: CASSRTRGETQYF
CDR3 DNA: TGTGCCAGCAGCCGCACCCGGGGTGAGACCCAGTACTTC

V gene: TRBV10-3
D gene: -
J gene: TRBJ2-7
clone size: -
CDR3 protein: CAISDSPTSYEQYF
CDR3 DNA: TGTGCCATCAGTGATAGTCCTACCTCCTACGAGCAGTACTTC

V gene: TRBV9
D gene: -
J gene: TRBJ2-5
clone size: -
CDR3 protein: CASSAVQGEETQYF
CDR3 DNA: TGTGCCAGCAGCGCGGTACAGGGAGAGGAGACCCAGTACTTC

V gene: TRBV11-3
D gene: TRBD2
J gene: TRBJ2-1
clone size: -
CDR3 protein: CASSLDGGSYNEQFF
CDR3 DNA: TGTGCCAGCAGCTTAGATGGCGGGAGTTACAATGAGCAGTTCTTC

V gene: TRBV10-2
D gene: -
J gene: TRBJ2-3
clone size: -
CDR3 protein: CASTRSGHSTDTQYF
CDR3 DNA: TGCGCCAGCACCCGAAGCGGTCACAGCACAGATACGCAGTATTTT

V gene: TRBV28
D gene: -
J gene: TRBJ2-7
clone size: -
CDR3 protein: CASSLSSKGGEQYF
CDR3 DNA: TGTGCCAGCAGTTTATCTTCAAAAGGGGGCGAGCAGTACTTC

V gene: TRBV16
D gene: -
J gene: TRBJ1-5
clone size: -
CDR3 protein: CASSPGEGYSNQPQHF
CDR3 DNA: TGTGCCAGCAGCCCCGGGGAGGGTTATAGCAATCAGCCCCAGCATTTT

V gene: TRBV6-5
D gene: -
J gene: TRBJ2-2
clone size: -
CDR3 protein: CASTSEGPPTGELFF
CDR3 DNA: TGTGCCAGCACTTCGGAGGGTCCACCCACCGGGGAGCTGTTTTTT

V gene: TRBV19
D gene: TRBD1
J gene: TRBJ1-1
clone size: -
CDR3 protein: CASRGQGAKEAFF
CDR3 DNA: TGTGCCAGTAGAGGACAGGGGGCGAAGGAAGCTTTCTTT

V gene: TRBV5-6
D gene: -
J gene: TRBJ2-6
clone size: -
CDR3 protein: CASSFRSGANVLTF
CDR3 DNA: TGTGCCAGCAGCTTCAGGTCTGGGGCCAACGTCCTGACTTTC

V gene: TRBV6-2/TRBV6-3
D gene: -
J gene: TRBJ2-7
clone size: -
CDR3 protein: CASSFTTYEQYF
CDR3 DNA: TGTGCCAGCAGTTTCACAACCTACGAGCAGTACTTC

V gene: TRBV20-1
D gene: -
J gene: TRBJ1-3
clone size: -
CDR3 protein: CSASLRDSGNTIYF
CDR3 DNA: TGCAGTGCTAGTTTGAGGGACTCTGGAAACACCATATATTTT

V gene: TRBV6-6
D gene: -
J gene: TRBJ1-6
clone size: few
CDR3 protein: CASSYGEYNSPLHF
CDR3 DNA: TGTGCCAGCAGTTACGGGGAGTATAATTCACCCCTCCACTTT

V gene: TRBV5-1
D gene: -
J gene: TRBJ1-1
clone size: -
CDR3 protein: CASSLVGDTEAFF
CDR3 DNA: TGCGCCAGCAGTCTGGTGGGAGACACTGAAGCTTTCTTT